This entry concerns a single TCR beta chain. Its cognate antigen is unknown. The data were obtained in a study of cytomegalovirus exposure and HLA in healthy donors. CDR1 and CDR2 (germline): MNHNS, SASEGT. This CDR3 region has 15 residues. With 6 bases removed from V and 3 bases from J, the gap between germline ends came to 17 bases. 60 Vbeta and 13 Jbeta primers were used in PCR. Only in-frame clones appear in the TCRdb table, and some are missing; sequencing was by immunoSEQ multiplex PCR. The sample includes under 300,000 clones, approximately 91% of them seen just once. The study, taken as a whole, reports: Rarity marked most TCR sequences, yet some public TCRs occurred in many donors.

This chain connects TRBV6-1 to TRBJ1-1; D is ambiguous. The TCR comes from a girl aged 2 to 9 in good health and CMV-seronegative. Sequencing was performed on PBMCs. The CDR3 DNA is TGTGCCAGCAGATTCGCCCGCGTCCTATACACTGAAGCTTTCTTT. Translated, it gives CASRFARVLYTEAFF.